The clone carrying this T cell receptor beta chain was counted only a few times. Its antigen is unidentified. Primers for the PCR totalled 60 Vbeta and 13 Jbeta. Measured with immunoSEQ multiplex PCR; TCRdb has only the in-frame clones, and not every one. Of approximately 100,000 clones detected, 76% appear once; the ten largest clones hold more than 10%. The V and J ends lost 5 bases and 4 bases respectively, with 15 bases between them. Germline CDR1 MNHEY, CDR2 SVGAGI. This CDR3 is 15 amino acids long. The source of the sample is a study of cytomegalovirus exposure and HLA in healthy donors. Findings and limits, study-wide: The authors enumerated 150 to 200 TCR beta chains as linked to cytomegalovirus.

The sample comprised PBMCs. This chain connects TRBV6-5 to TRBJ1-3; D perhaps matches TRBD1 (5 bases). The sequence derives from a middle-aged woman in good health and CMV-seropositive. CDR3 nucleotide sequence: TGTGCCAGCAGTCTGGGGGGGGGACTGGGAAACACCATATATTTT. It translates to CASSLGGGLGNTIYF.